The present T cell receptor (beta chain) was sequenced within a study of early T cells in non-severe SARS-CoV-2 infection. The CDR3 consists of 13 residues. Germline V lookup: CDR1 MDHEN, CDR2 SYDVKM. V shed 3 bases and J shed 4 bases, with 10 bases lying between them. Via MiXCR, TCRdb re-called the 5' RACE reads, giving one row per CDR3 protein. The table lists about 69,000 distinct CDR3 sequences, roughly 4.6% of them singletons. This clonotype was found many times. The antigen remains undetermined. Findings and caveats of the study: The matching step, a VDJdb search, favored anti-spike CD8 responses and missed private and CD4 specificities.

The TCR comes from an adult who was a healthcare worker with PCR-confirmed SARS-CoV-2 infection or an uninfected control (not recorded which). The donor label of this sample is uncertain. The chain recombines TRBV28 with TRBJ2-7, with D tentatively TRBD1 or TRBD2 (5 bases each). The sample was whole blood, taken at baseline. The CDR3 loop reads CASSLGVWYEQYF. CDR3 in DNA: TGTGCCAGCAGTTTGGGGGTGTGGTACGAGCAGTACTTC.